This T cell receptor beta chain was identified during a study of T cell repertoires in cytomegalovirus infection. For this clonotype: Its antigen is not identified.

Findings of the study overall: Identification of carriers of CMV plus the relevant HLA was achieved through cumulative public TCR beta family frequency. HLA-C-restricted TCR beta clonotypes specific for CMV led the ex vivo response.

TCRdb redid the calling of the reads with MiXCR, one entry per CDR3 protein. Of some 320,000 distinct CDR3 sequences listed, around 29% were seen once; the top ten hold 20%. Germline CDR1 reads DFQATT; CDR2 reads SNEGSKA (reference sequence). This CDR3 is 16 amino acids long. With 6 bases clipped from V and 1 base from J, the junction kept 12 bases outside the gene matches. The chain is built from TRBV20-1 and TRBJ2-5; TRBD1 agrees at 9 bases. The clonotype was recovered from a human donor in good health (CMV status not recorded). Some clones in this sample may be carry-over from other donors' samples. The specimen was cultured PBMCs, collected from culture after CMV antigen stimulation. The CDR3 bases are TGCAGTGCCCTTCCCCGGGACAGGGATTTCCAAGAGACCCAGTACTTC. This codes for CSALPRDRDFQETQYF.